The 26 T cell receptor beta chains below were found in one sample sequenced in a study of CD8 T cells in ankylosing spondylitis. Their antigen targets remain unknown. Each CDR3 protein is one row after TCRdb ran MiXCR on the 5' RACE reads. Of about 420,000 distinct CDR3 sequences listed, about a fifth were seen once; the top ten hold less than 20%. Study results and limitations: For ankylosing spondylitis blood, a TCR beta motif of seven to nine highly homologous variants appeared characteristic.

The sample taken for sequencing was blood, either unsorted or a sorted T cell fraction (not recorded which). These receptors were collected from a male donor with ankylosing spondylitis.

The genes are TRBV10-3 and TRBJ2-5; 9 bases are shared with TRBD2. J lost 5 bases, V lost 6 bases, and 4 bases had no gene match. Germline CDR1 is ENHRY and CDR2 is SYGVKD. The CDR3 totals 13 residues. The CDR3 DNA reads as TGTGCCATCAGGGCTAGCGGGGCTGAGACCCAGTACTTC. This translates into CAIRASGAETQYF.

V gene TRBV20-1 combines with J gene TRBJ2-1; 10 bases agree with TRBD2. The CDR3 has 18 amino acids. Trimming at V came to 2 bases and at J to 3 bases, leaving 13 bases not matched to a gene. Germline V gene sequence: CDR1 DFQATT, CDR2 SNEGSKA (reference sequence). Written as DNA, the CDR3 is TGCAGTGCTAGATCTCTGCAGGGGACTAGCGTTGTCTACAATGAGCAGTTCTTC. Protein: CSARSLQGTSVVYNEQFF.

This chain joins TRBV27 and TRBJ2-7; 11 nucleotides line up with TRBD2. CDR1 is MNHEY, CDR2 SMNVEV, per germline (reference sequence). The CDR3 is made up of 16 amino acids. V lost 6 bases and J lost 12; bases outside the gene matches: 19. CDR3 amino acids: CASRVAGGPLEKFWYF. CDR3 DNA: TGTGCCAGCAGGGTAGCGGGAGGGCCGTTGGAGAAGTTTTGGTACTTC.

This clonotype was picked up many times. DNA for the CDR3: TGTGCCAGTAGGGCCGGGACAGCGAACACCGGGGAGCTGTTTTTT. It translates to CASRAGTANTGELFF. The chain recombines TRBV6-2 or TRBV6-3 with TRBJ2-2, with 7 positions matching TRBD1. The germline gives CDR1 MNHEY, CDR2 SVGEGT. The J segment lost 0 bases and the V segment lost 9 bases, leaving 7 bases of the junction unmatched. This CDR3 has 15 amino acids.

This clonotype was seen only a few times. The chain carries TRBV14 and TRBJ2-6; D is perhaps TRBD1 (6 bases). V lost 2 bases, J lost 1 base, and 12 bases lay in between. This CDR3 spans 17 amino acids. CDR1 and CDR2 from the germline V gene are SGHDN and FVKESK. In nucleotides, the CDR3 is TGTGCCAGCAGCCAACGGCACAGGGCTTCTGGGGCCAACGTCCTGACTTTC. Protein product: CASSQRHRASGANVLTF.

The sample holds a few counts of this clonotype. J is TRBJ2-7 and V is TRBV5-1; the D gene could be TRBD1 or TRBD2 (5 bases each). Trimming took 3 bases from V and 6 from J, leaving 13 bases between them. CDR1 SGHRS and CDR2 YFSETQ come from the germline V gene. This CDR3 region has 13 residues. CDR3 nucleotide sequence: TGCGCCAGCAGCTGGAGCAGGGAGTCCGAGCAGTACTTC. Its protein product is CASSWSRESEQYF.

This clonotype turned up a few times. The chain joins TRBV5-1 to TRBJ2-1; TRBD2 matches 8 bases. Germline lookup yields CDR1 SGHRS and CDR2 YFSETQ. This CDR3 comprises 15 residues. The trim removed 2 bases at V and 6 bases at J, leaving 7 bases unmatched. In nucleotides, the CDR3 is TGCGCCAGCAGCTTTAGCGGGACTCGGGCCAATGAGCAGTTCTTC. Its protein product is CASSFSGTRANEQFF.

The CDR3 sequence is CASSQQAYYNEQFF. In DNA form, the CDR3 reads TGTGCCAGCAGCCAGCAGGCCTACTACAATGAGCAGTTCTTC. This sequence joins TRBV14 and TRBJ2-1; the D is unclear. Per the germline V gene, CDR1 is SGHDN and CDR2 is FVKESK. The V and J ends lost 3 bases and 3 bases respectively, with 9 bases between them. The CDR3 covers 14 residues.

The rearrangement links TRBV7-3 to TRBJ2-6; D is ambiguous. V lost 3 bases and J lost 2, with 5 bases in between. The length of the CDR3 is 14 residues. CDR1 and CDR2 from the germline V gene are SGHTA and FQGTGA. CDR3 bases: TGTGCCAGCAGCTTCGCTCCTGGGGCCAACGTCCTGACTTTC. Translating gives CASSFAPGANVLTF.

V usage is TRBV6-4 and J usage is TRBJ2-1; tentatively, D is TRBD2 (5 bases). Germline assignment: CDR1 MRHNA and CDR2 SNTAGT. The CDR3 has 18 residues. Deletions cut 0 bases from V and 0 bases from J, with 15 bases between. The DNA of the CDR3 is TGTGCCAGCAGTGACTCTATCGGCGGGTGGAGCTCCTACAATGAGCAGTTCTTC. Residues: CASSDSIGGWSSYNEQFF.

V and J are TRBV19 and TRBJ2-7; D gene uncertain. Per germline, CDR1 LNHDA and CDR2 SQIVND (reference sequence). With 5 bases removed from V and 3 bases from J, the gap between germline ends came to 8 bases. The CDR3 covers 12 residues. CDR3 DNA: TGTGCCAGTAGTGAGACCGACTACGAGCAGTACTTC. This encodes CASSETDYEQYF.

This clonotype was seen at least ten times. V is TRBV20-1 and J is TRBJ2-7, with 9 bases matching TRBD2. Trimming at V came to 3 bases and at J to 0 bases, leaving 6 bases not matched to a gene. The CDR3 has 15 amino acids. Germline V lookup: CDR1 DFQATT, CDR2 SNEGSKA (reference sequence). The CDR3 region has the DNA TGCAGTGCTAGTGAAGCTAGCGGGACCTCCTACGAGCAGTACTTC. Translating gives CSASEASGTSYEQYF.

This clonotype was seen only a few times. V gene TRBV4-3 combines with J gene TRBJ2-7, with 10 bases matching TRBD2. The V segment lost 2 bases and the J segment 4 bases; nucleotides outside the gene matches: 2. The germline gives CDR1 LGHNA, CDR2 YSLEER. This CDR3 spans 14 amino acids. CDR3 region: CASSQTSGEYEQYF. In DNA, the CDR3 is TGCGCCAGCAGCCAAACTAGCGGGGAATACGAGCAGTACTTC.

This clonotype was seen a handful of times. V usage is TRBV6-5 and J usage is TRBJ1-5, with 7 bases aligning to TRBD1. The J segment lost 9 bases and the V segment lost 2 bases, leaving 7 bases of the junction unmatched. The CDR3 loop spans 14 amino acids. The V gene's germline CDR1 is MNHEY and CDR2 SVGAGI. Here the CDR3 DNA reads TGTGCCAGCAGTTACGGCGTAGGGGGCCTGCCCCAGCATTTT. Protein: CASSYGVGGLPQHF.

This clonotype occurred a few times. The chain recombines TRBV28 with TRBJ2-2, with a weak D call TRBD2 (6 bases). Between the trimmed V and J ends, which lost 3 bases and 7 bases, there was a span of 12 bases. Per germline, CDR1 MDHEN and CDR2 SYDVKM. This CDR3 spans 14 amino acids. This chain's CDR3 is CASSFPRDFGELFF. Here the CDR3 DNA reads TGTGCCAGCAGTTTTCCGCGGGACTTCGGGGAGCTGTTTTTT. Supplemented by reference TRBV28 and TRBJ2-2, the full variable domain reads DVKVTQSSRYLVKRTGEKVFLECVQDMDHENMFWYRQDPGLGLRLIYFSYDVKMKEKGDIPEGYSVSREKKERFSLILESASTNQTSMYLCASSFPRDFGELFFGEGSRLTVL.

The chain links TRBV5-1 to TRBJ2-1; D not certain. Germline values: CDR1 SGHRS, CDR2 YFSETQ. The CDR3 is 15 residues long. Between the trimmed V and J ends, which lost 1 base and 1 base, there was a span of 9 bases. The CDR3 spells CASSLLRVSYNEQFF. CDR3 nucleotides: TGCGCCAGCAGCTTGTTGCGCGTGTCCTACAATGAGCAGTTCTTC.

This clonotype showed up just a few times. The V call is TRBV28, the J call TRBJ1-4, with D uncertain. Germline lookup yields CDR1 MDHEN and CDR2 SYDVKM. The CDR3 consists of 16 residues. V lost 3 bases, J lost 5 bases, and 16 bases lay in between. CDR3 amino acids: CASSFFISGPNEKLFF. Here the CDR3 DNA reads TGTGCCAGCAGTTTCTTCATATCAGGTCCGAATGAAAAACTGTTTTTT.

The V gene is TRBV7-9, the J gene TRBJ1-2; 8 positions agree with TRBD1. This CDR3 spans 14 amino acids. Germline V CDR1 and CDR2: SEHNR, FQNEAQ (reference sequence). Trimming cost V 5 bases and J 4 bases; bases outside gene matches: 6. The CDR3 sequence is CASSRQGSSYGYTF. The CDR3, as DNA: TGTGCCAGCAGCCGACAGGGGAGCTCCTATGGCTACACCTTC.

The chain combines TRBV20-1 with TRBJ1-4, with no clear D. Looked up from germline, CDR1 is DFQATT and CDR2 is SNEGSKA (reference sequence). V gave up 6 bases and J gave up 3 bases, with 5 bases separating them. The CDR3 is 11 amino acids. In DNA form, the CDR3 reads TGCAGTGCCCAGTCTAATGAAAAACTGTTTTTT. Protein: CSAQSNEKLFF.

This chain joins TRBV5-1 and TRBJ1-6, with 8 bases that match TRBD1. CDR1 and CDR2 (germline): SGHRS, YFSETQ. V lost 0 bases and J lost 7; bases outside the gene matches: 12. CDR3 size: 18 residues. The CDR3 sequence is CASSLGVSRDRRNSPLHF. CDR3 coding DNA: TGCGCCAGCAGCTTGGGCGTATCCAGGGACAGGCGAAATTCACCCCTCCACTTT.

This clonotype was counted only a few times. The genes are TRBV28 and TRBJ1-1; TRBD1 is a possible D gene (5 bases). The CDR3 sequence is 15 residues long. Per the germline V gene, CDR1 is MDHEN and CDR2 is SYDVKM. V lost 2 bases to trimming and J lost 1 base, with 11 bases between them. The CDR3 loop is CASSLPIGANTEAFF. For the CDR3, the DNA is TGTGCCAGCAGTTTACCAATTGGGGCGAACACTGAAGCTTTCTTT. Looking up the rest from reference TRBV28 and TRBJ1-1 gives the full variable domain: DVKVTQSSRYLVKRTGEKVFLECVQDMDHENMFWYRQDPGLGLRLIYFSYDVKMKEKGDIPEGYSVSREKKERFSLILESASTNQTSMYLCASSLPIGANTEAFFGQGTRLTVV.

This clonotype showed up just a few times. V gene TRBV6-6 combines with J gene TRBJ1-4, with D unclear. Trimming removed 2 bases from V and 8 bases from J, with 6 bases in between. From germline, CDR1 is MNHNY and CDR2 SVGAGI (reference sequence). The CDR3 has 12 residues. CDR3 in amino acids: CASSYTEEKLFF. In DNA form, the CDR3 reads TGTGCCAGCAGTTACACGGAGGAAAAACTGTTTTTT.

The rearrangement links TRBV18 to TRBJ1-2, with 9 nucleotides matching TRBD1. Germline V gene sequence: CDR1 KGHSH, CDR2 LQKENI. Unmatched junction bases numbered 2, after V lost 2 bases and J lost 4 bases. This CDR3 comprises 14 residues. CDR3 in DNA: TGTGCCAGCTCACCAGGGGACAGGGTCTATGGCTACACCTTC. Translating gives CASSPGDRVYGYTF.

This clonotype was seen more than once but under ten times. As DNA, the CDR3 is TGTGCCAGCAGCTTAAACGGGGTAGGGTCTATGGGGAATGAGCAGTTCTTC. Its protein product is CASSLNGVGSMGNEQFF. The chain joins TRBV7-3 to TRBJ2-1; a possible D gene is TRBD2 (5 bases). V was pared by 1 base and J by 7 bases, with 20 bases between. Germline V gene sequence: CDR1 SGHTA, CDR2 FQGTGA. The CDR3 sequence is 17 residues long.

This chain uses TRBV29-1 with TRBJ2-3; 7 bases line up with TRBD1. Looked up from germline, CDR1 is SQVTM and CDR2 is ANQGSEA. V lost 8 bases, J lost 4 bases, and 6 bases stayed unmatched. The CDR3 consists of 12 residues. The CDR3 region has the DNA TGCAGCATACGACAGGGAGCAGATACGCAGTATTTT. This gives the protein CSIRQGADTQYF.

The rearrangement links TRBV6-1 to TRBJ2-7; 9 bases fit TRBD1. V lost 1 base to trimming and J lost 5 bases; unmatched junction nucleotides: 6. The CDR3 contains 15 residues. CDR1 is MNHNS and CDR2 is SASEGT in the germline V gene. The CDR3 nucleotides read TGTGCCAGCAGTGAAGGTCACAGGGGGCACGACGAGCAGTACTTC. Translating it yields CASSEGHRGHDEQYF.